The present T cell receptor beta chain was sequenced within a study of T-cell reconstitution after alpha-beta-depleted transplantation in children. General study results and limits: T-cell counts and diversity at one year post-transplant came mainly from newly produced T cells. Some patients' high day-60 TCRbeta diversity was attributed to recipient cells surviving conditioning. Alpha-beta T cells present about two months after transplant were reported to originate from several hundred expanded graft clones.

Per the germline V gene, CDR1 is SGHRS and CDR2 is YFSETQ. The CDR3 length is 13 residues. In the case of this clonotype: The antigen remains unidentified. Germline is not matched at one junction end, which may reflect a read error.

As it was prepared, the TCRbeta library received unique molecular identifiers. Each CDR3 protein gets one entry after TCRdb re-called the PCR reads with MiXCR. The profile covers hundreds of thousands of distinct CDR3 sequences, with under 15% appearing a single time and 0.79% taken by the ten largest. The sequencing here drew on PBMCs, taken before TCRalphabeta/CD19-depleted stem cell transplant. The TCR comes from a girl aged 2-15 years with congenital amegakaryocytic thrombocytopenia, due to receive a stem cell transplant. The V gene is TRBV5-1, the J gene TRBJ1-2; D is unresolved. This CDR3 is CASSPDGPYGYSF. CDR3 bases: TGCGCCAGCAGCCCCGACGGACCCTATGGCTACTCCTTC.